Listed below are T cell receptor beta chains from one sample, sequenced in a study of cytomegalovirus exposure and HLA in healthy donors. Generated by immunoSEQ multiplex PCR, the TCRdb table keeps only in-frame clones and is missing some. The sample holds around 100,000 clones, around 84% seen once. The sequenced material came from PBMCs. All receptors come from a man between 25 and 39 years old in good health and CMV-seropositive. The CDR3 runs from the conserved cysteine through the conserved F or W. D genes are given only for firm matches. The size field is filled for only some rows; it gives once, few, many or a size class.

clone_size	d_call	j_call	v_call	cdr3_aa	cdr3_nt
.	.	TRBJ1-1	TRBV5-1	CASSLSGSGTEAFF	TGCGCCAGCAGCTTGTCCGGTTCGGGAACTGAAGCTTTCTTT
.	.	TRBJ1-1	TRBV29-1	CSVEGDQRDTEAFF	TGCAGCGTCGAGGGGGACCAGCGCGACACTGAAGCTTTCTTT
.	.	TRBJ1-1	TRBV28	CASSRTSVIREAFF	TGTGCCAGCAGTCGAACCTCAGTAATCCGAGAAGCTTTCTTT
.	.	TRBJ1-5	TRBV7-9	CASSLVGSLKGHSNQPQHF	TGTGCCAGCAGCTTAGTGGGGTCCTTAAAGGGGCATAGCAATCAGCCCCAGCATTTT
.	.	TRBJ1-1	TRBV14	CASKPTPEANTEAFF	TGTGCCAGTAAACCGACACCGGAGGCGAACACTGAAGCTTTCTTT
.	.	TRBJ1-5	TRBV4-1	CASSGHIYSNQPQHF	TGCGCCAGCAGCGGGCACATCTATAGCAATCAGCCCCAGCATTTT
.	.	TRBJ1-3	TRBV5-6	CASSQRPGNTIYF	TGTGCCAGCAGCCAGCGGCCTGGAAACACCATATATTTT
.	TRBD1	TRBJ2-1	TRBV5-4	CASSTGQASYNEQFF	TGTGCCAGCAGCACTGGACAGGCATCCTACAATGAGCAGTTCTTC
.	.	TRBJ2-7	TRBV5-1	CASSNQGGYEQYF	TGCGCCAGCAGCAACCAGGGGGGTTACGAGCAGTACTTC
once	TRBD1	TRBJ2-1	TRBV9	CASSARLDRFDNEQFF	TGTGCCAGCAGCGCTAGACTGGACAGGTTCGACAATGAGCAGTTCTTC
.	.	TRBJ1-3	TRBV11-2	CASSRAGGDTIYF	TGTGCCAGCAGCAGGGCCGGAGGGGACACCATATATTTT
.	.	TRBJ2-2	TRBV7-9	CASSAGQFNTGELFF	TGTGCCAGCAGCGCGGGACAGTTTAACACCGGGGAGCTGTTTTTT
once	.	TRBJ2-6	TRBV7-9	CSSSLGDREAGANVLTF	TGTTCCAGCAGCTTAGGTGACAGGGAGGCCGGGGCCAACGTCCTGACTTTC
.	TRBD2	TRBJ2-5	TRBV7-3	CASSFQRGGGETQYF	TGTGCCAGCAGCTTCCAGCGGGGGGGTGGAGAGACCCAGTACTTC
.	TRBD2	TRBJ2-7	TRBV4-2	CASSRRLAGARESYEQYF	TGTGCCAGCAGCCGTCGACTAGCGGGGGCAAGGGAGTCCTACGAGCAGTACTTC
.	TRBD2	TRBJ2-2	TRBV15	CATSREASGSAGELFF	TGTGCCACCAGCAGAGAGGCTAGCGGGAGCGCCGGGGAGCTGTTTTTT
.	.	TRBJ2-5	TRBV7-2	CASSQSPRETQYF	TGTGCCAGCAGCCAATCCCCACGGGAGACCCAGTACTTC
.	.	TRBJ2-7	TRBV4-1	CASSQERGDAYEQYF	TGCGCCAGCAGCCAAGAACGCGGGGACGCCTACGAGCAGTACTTC
.	.	TRBJ1-2	TRBV5-1	CASSLAPGRDYGYTF	TGCGCCAGCAGCTTGGCCCCGGGCAGGGACTATGGCTACACCTTC
.	.	TRBJ1-2	TRBV5-6	CASSSQGAYGYTF	TGTGCCAGCAGCTCCCAAGGGGCCTATGGCTACACCTTC
.	.	TRBJ1-1	TRBV5-1	CASSLGHGVGQNTEAFF	TGCGCCAGCAGCTTGGGGCACGGGGTAGGGCAGAACACTGAAGCTTTCTTT
.	.	TRBJ2-5	TRBV15	CATSLGPETQYF	TGTGCCACCAGCCTGGGCCCGGAGACCCAGTACTTC
.	.	TRBJ1-2	TRBV20-1	CSARSLAFLTF	TGCAGTGCTAGATCGTTGGCATTCCTCACCTTC
.	.	TRBJ2-2	TRBV6-5	CASSIFRDTGELFF	TGTGCCAGCAGCATATTCAGGGATACCGGGGAGCTGTTTTTT
few	.	TRBJ1-1	TRBV2	CASSEINTEAFF	TGTGCCAGCAGCGAGATTAACACTGAAGCTTTCTTT
.	.	TRBJ1-2	TRBV6-1	CAGGGTYYGYTF	TGTGCCGGCGGAGGGACCTACTATGGCTACACCTTC
.	TRBD1	TRBJ2-3	TRBV7-3	CASSSRGWADTQYF	TGTGCCAGCAGCTCCAGGGGGTGGGCAGATACGCAGTATTTT
.	.	TRBJ2-3	TRBV10-2	CASSESTREDTQYF	TGCGCCAGCAGTGAGTCGACACGGGAGGATACGCAGTATTTT
.	.	TRBJ1-4	TRBV11-2	CASSLDPPYSPTNEKLFF	TGTGCCAGCAGCTTAGATCCCCCGTACAGCCCAACTAATGAAAAACTGTTTTTT
few	.	TRBJ2-3	TRBV27	CASSPLGTTDTQYF	TGTGCCAGCAGCCCGCTCGGGACTACAGATACGCAGTATTTT
.	TRBD1	TRBJ2-1	TRBV6-1	CASNRQGFYNEQFF	TGTGCCAGCAATAGACAGGGCTTCTACAATGAGCAGTTCTTC
.	TRBD1	TRBJ2-2	TRBV27	CASAGQGFPGELFF	TGTGCCAGCGCCGGACAGGGTTTCCCCGGGGAGCTGTTTTTT
.	.	TRBJ1-1	TRBV5-1	CASSFGPGTLNTEAFF	TGCGCCAGCAGTTTCGGTCCCGGGACATTGAACACTGAAGCTTTCTTT
.	.	TRBJ1-6	TRBV5-8	CASSLDRNSPLHF	TGTGCCAGCAGCTTAGACAGAAATTCACCCCTCCACTTT
.	.	TRBJ2-1	TRBV6-6	CATRGREGRNEQFF	TGTGCCACCCGGGGTCGAGAGGGCCGCAATGAGCAGTTCTTC
.	.	TRBJ1-2	TRBV5-6	CASSWGTGNYGYTF	TGTGCCAGCAGCTGGGGTACAGGGAACTATGGCTACACCTTC
.	TRBD2	TRBJ2-1	TRBV29-1	CSVIHPTSGGISTYYNEQFF	TGCAGCGTGATACATCCGACTAGCGGGGGGATCAGTACCTACTACAATGAGCAGTTCTTC
few	.	TRBJ2-6	TRBV19	CASSITGSSGANVLTF	TGTGCCAGTAGTATTACGGGTTCATCTGGGGCCAACGTCCTGACTTTC
.	.	TRBJ2-2	TRBV4-1	CASSHLTTTTGELFF	TGCGCCAGCAGCCATCTTACGACCACGACAGGGGAGCTGTTTTTT
.	TRBD2	TRBJ2-2	TRBV13	CASSSQGGGLAGSWAGELFF	TGTGCCAGCAGCTCACAAGGAGGGGGACTAGCGGGCAGTTGGGCCGGGGAGCTGTTTTTT
.	TRBD2	TRBJ2-3	TRBV18	CASSPGLAGGIDTQYF	TGTGCCAGCTCACCCGGACTAGCGGGGGGCATAGATACGCAGTATTTT
.	TRBD1	TRBJ2-5	TRBV13	CASSPHGAGGVKETQYF	TGTGCCAGCAGCCCCCACGGGGCAGGGGGCGTGAAAGAGACCCAGTACTTC
.	.	TRBJ2-1	TRBV6-1	CASSLGGSYNEQFF	TGTGCCAGCAGTTTAGGCGGCTCCTACAATGAGCAGTTCTTC
.	TRBD2	TRBJ2-1	TRBV5-4	CASSSISGSTYNEQFF	TGTGCCAGCAGCTCCATTAGCGGGAGTACGTACAATGAGCAGTTCTTC
.	TRBD2	TRBJ2-3	TRBV30	CAWDSGTRNTQYF	TGTGCCTGGGACTCCGGGACTAGAAATACGCAGTATTTT
.	TRBD1	TRBJ2-1	TRBV4-1	CASSQDGWTGRFF	TGCGCCAGCAGCCAAGACGGCTGGACAGGCCGGTTCTTC